Following are 32 T cell receptor beta chains from one sample sequenced in a study of STAT3 mutations in large granular lymphocyte leukemia. Study-level findings and limits: Every T-cell large granular lymphocyte leukemia patient had at least one immunodominant TCR beta clonotype.

These receptors' targets are unknown. Libraries were prepared by immunoSEQ multiplex PCR; TCRdb keeps only in-frame clonotypes and omits some of them. The table shows tens of thousands of clones, with about 74% occurring only once. Sequencing was done on a sample of peripheral blood mononuclear cells. The receptors were sampled from a woman between 45 and 65 years old with T-cell large granular lymphocyte leukemia. Some clones in this sample may be carry-over from other donors' samples.

The V and J genes are TRBV27 and TRBJ2-7; the D gene is possibly TRBD1 (6 bases). This CDR3 spans 17 amino acids. The ends were cut back, 4 bases at V and 0 bases at J, with 19 bases in the middle. The germline V gene encodes CDR1 MNHEY and CDR2 SMNVEV (reference sequence). The CDR3: CASSSLPLDSASYEQYF. Here the CDR3 DNA reads TGTGCCAGCAGTTCCCTCCCCCTGGACAGCGCCTCCTACGAGCAGTACTTC.

The chain links TRBV12-5 to TRBJ2-7; 7 bases fit TRBD1. Trimming cost V 8 bases and J 3 bases; bases outside gene matches: 7. CDR3 length: 13 residues. Germline CDR1 is LGHNT and CDR2 is FRNRAP. The CDR3 sequence: CASNPGQNYEQYF. CDR3 nucleotide sequence: TGTGCTAGTAACCCGGGACAGAACTACGAGCAGTACTTC.

This chain joins TRBV30 and TRBJ2-7; D is possibly TRBD2 (6 bases). Trimming took off 2 bases at V and 3 bases at J, with 11 bases between the two ends. Germline loops: CDR1 GTSNPN, CDR2 SVGIG (reference sequence). This CDR3 contains 13 residues. CDR3 amino acids: CAWSLTGGYEQYF. CDR3 in DNA: TGTGCCTGGAGTTTAACCGGGGGCTACGAGCAGTACTTC.

This rearrangement joins TRBV28 to TRBJ1-4; D is unclear. The CDR3 totals 14 residues. V lost 5 bases to trimming and J lost 4 bases, with 11 bases between them. Germline CDR1 and CDR2: MDHEN and SYDVKM. CDR3 DNA sequence: TGTGCCAGCAGTCTTGGTGGCAGTAATGAAAAACTGTTTTTT. This gives the protein CASSLGGSNEKLFF.

The chain is built from TRBV5-1 and TRBJ2-2; D gene unclear. Germline V lookup: CDR1 SGHRS, CDR2 YFSETQ. Deletions cut 4 bases from V and 5 bases from J, with 12 bases between. The CDR3 contains 14 residues. CDR3 in DNA: TGCGCCAGCAGCATCCAAGGTGGAACCGGGGAGCTGTTTTTT. Its protein product is CASSIQGGTGELFF.

A single count supports this clone. V is TRBV11-1 and J is TRBJ1-5; tentatively, D is TRBD1 (5 bases). Trimming took off 5 bases at V and 7 bases at J, with 12 bases between the two ends. There are 13 residues in the CDR3. Germline V gene data show CDR1 as SGHAT and CDR2 as FQDESV (reference sequence). The CDR3 DNA reads TGTGCCAGCAGCCCATTCGAGGGGCAGCCCCAGCATTTT. Encoded protein: CASSPFEGQPQHF.

The rearrangement joins TRBV18 to TRBJ2-7; no reliable D call. The CDR3 extends over 13 amino acids. CDR1 KGHSH and CDR2 LQKENI come from the germline V gene. V dropped 2 bases and J dropped 2 bases, with 7 bases sitting between them. The CDR3 protein is CASSPEHAYEQYF. The CDR3 DNA follows: TGTGCCAGCTCACCAGAACATGCCTACGAGCAGTACTTC.

This clone was recorded once. This chain links TRBV5-1 with TRBJ2-3; 10 nucleotides match TRBD2. The germline CDR1 and CDR2 sequences are SGHRS and YFSETQ. The CDR3 covers 16 residues. With 4 bases clipped from V and 2 bases from J, the junction kept 7 bases outside the gene matches. For the CDR3, the DNA is TGCGCCAGCAGCAGGACTAGCGGAGCTTACACAGATACGCAGTATTTT. Translation: CASSRTSGAYTDTQYF.

The V call is TRBV13, the J call TRBJ2-2, with 8 bases fitting TRBD1. Germline CDR1 PRHDT, CDR2 FYEKMQ (reference sequence). The CDR3 runs 15 residues. V gave up 5 bases and J gave up 7 bases; unmatched junction bases: 9. The CDR3 DNA reads as TGTGCCAGCAGCACGGCTACAGGGGGTAACGGGGAGCTGTTTTTT. This gives the protein CASSTATGGNGELFF.

V and J are TRBV7-2 and TRBJ2-7, with D unclear. V lost 3 bases and J 0 bases, leaving 9 bases between the germline ends. This CDR3 has 14 residues. Germline CDR1 reads SGHTA; CDR2 reads FQGNSA. Here the CDR3 DNA reads TGTGCCAGCAGCTTCGCCCCTAGCTCCTACGAGCAGTACTTC. It is translated as CASSFAPSSYEQYF.

The chain has TRBV28 and TRBJ2-7, with 10 bases lining up with TRBD2. Germline CDR1 reads MDHEN; CDR2 reads SYDVKM. There are 15 residues in the CDR3. The V gene end was trimmed by 2 bases and the J gene end by 3 bases; junction bases not matched to a gene: 4. CDR3 coding DNA: TGTGCCAGCAGTTTACCCGGGACTAGCGTCTACGAGCAGTACTTC. Its translation: CASSLPGTSVYEQYF.

The V and J genes are TRBV30 and TRBJ2-6, with D perhaps TRBD1 (6 bases). CDR1 is GTSNPN, CDR2 SVGIG, per germline (reference sequence). There are 15 residues in the CDR3. The V end lost 8 bases, the J end lost 2 bases, and 16 bases lay between the germline ends. CDR3 nucleotide sequence: TGTGCCGGCTTAAGGGGGATGCCTGGGGCCAACGTCCTGACTTTC. Translated: CAGLRGMPGANVLTF.

The chain combines TRBV5-1 with TRBJ2-5, with D possibly being TRBD1 (6 bases). Trimming took off 4 bases at V and 2 bases at J, with 12 bases between the two ends. This CDR3 is 14 amino acids long. Per the germline V gene, CDR1 is SGHRS and CDR2 is YFSETQ. The CDR3 DNA is TGCGCCAGCAGCCTTTACAGGGCTCAAGAGACCCAGTACTTC. Translating it yields CASSLYRAQETQYF.

The V gene is TRBV6-5, the J gene TRBJ2-5; D gene ambiguous. Trimming cost V 1 base and J 2 bases, with 14 bases left between them. There are 16 residues in the CDR3. Germline CDR1 is MNHEY and CDR2 is SVGAGI. CDR3 sequence: CASSYFMTNQQETQYF. The CDR3 DNA follows: TGTGCCAGCAGTTACTTCATGACAAATCAACAAGAGACCCAGTACTTC.

This clone was detected only a few times. This chain links TRBV28 with TRBJ1-2; D is undetermined. The CDR3 length is 13 residues. Germline lookup yields CDR1 MDHEN and CDR2 SYDVKM. Trimming pared 2 bases from V and 2 bases from J, leaving 6 bases between. Here the CDR3 reads CASSLVGNYGYTF. CDR3 in DNA: TGTGCCAGCAGTTTAGTAGGGAACTATGGCTACACCTTC.

The chain employs TRBV7-9 and TRBJ2-1; 12 bases line up with TRBD2. With 3 bases clipped from V and 7 bases from J, the junction kept 7 bases outside the gene matches. The CDR3 loop spans 16 amino acids. In germline, CDR1 is SEHNR, CDR2 FQNEAQ (reference sequence). CDR3 DNA sequence: TGTGCCAGCAGCTTCCGGACTAGCGGGAATATAAATGAGCAGTTCTTC. Its translation is CASSFRTSGNINEQFF.

This sequence joins TRBV30 and TRBJ2-5, with a possible D match to TRBD1 (6 bases). There are 16 residues in the CDR3. V lost 2 bases to trimming and J lost 7 bases, with 23 bases between them. Germline V gives CDR1 GTSNPN, CDR2 SVGIG (reference sequence). Here the CDR3 reads CAWSTSKTGQLTTQYF. The CDR3, as DNA: TGTGCCTGGAGTACGTCTAAGACAGGACAACTTACGACCCAGTACTTC.

This rearrangement joins TRBV7-9 to TRBJ2-2; 8 nucleotides align to TRBD2. The CDR3 length is 15 residues. J was trimmed by 4 bases and V by 5 bases; bases with no gene match: 6. Germline V gene sequence: CDR1 SEHNR, CDR2 FQNEAQ (reference sequence). In DNA form, the CDR3 reads TGTGCCAGCAGCGAAGGACTAGCAGGCACCGGGGAGCTGTTTTTT. Its protein is CASSEGLAGTGELFF.

The CDR3, as DNA: TGTGCCAGCAGCGTAGATCGGCCTAGCACAGATACGCAGTATTTT. Protein sequence: CASSVDRPSTDTQYF. The chain employs TRBV9 and TRBJ2-3; D unclear. The CDR3 length is 15 residues. With 0 bases removed from V and 0 bases from J, the gap between germline ends came to 8 bases. CDR1 and CDR2 from the germline V gene are SGDLS and YYNGEE.

This chain connects TRBV5-6 to TRBJ2-2, with 9 bases that match TRBD1. The ends lost 4 bases at V and 1 base at J; junction bases unmatched: 5. The germline CDR1 and CDR2 sequences are SGHDT and YYEEEE. The CDR3 extends over 16 amino acids. The CDR3 is CASSTKDRGNTGELFF. The DNA for the CDR3 is TGTGCCAGCAGCACGAAGGACAGGGGGAACACCGGGGAGCTGTTTTTT. Full variable domain (remainder filled in from reference TRBV5-6 and TRBJ2-2): DAGVTQSPTHLIKTRGQQVTLRCSPKSGHDTVSWYQQALGQGPQFIFQYYEEEERQRGNFPDRFSGHQFPNYSSELNVNALLLGDSALYLCASSTKDRGNTGELFFGEGSRLTVL.

J is TRBJ1-1 and V is TRBV7-2, with 7 nucleotides matching TRBD1. The V gene's germline CDR1 is SGHTA and CDR2 FQGNSA. The CDR3 is 14 amino acids. V dropped 8 bases and J dropped 4; count of bases not matched to a gene: 10. CDR3 loop: CASLRGGSATEAFF. CDR3 coding DNA: TGTGCCAGCCTCAGGGGGGGGTCGGCCACTGAAGCTTTCTTT. The entire variable domain, with the rest obtained from reference TRBV7-2 and TRBJ1-1, is as follows: GAGVSQSPSNKVTEKGKDVELRCDPISGHTALYWYRQSLGQGLEFLIYFQGNSAPDKSGLPSDRFSAERTGGSVSTLTIQRTQQEDSAVYLCASLRGGSATEAFFGQGTRLTVV.

This chain uses TRBV19 with TRBJ2-2; possibly TRBD2 for D (6 bases). Between the trimmed V and J ends, which lost 11 bases and 5 bases, there was a span of 15 bases. Germline values: CDR1 LNHDA, CDR2 SQIVND (reference sequence). The CDR3 is made up of 13 amino acids. The CDR3 nucleotides read TGTGCCTCGCGGGTCCGGGAGACCGGGGAGCTGTTTTTT. It codes for CASRVRETGELFF.

The chain employs TRBV5-1 and TRBJ2-7; D uncertain. Germline V lookup: CDR1 SGHRS, CDR2 YFSETQ. The V end lost 5 bases, the J end lost 1 base, and 13 bases lay between the germline ends. The CDR3 contains 14 residues. The CDR3 loop is CASSFDGSSYEQYF. CDR3 DNA: TGCGCCAGCAGTTTCGACGGCTCTTCCTACGAGCAGTACTTC.

A single count supports this clone. The J gene is TRBJ1-4, the V gene TRBV18; D remains ambiguous. The CDR3 length is 13 residues. Between the trimmed V and J ends, which lost 2 bases and 7 bases, there was a span of 8 bases. Germline V gene sequence: CDR1 KGHSH, CDR2 LQKENI. The CDR3: CASSPSLSEKLFF. The CDR3 DNA is TGTGCCAGCTCACCATCCTTGAGTGAAAAACTGTTTTTT.

The rearrangement joins TRBV19 to TRBJ2-7; the match to TRBD1 covers 7 bases. There are 14 residues in the CDR3. V lost 7 bases, J lost 1 base, and 7 bases stayed unmatched. CDR1 LNHDA and CDR2 SQIVND come from the germline V gene (reference sequence). The CDR3 coding sequence is TGTGCCAGTAAGGTGACAGGGCCTTCCTACGAGCAGTACTTC. This translates into CASKVTGPSYEQYF.

This sequence joins TRBV27 and TRBJ1-2, with 7 bases matching TRBD1. Trimming cost V 6 bases and J 4 bases; bases outside gene matches: 11. Germline loops: CDR1 MNHEY, CDR2 SMNVEV (reference sequence). The CDR3 spans 15 residues. The CDR3 DNA reads TGTGCCAGCAGCCCTATCAGGGGGTCCAGCTATGGCTACACCTTC. The encoded protein is CASSPIRGSSYGYTF.

V gene TRBV28 combines with J gene TRBJ1-2; 10 bases map to TRBD1. The CDR3 has 14 amino acids. With 6 bases clipped from V and 7 bases from J, the junction kept 8 bases outside the gene matches. Germline V gene sequence: CDR1 MDHEN, CDR2 SYDVKM. The CDR3 sequence: CASRQTGGAIGYTF. The CDR3 nucleotides read TGTGCCAGCAGGCAGACAGGGGGCGCGATTGGCTACACCTTC.

V gene TRBV9 combines with J gene TRBJ1-3, with 7 bases identical to TRBD1. The germline CDR1 and CDR2 sequences are SGDLS and YYNGEE. After removal of 3 bases from V and 4 bases from J, the junction contained 4 bases not matched to a gene. CDR3 length equals 14 residues. The CDR3 DNA reads TGTGCCAGCAGCGCGGGACAGACGGGAAACACCATATATTTT. Translation: CASSAGQTGNTIYF.

The V gene is TRBV18, the J gene TRBJ1-1; TRBD1 might be the D (5 bases). The length of the CDR3 is 15 residues. Between the trimmed V and J ends, which lost 2 bases and 0 bases, there was a span of 10 bases. CDR1 and CDR2 from the germline V gene are KGHSH and LQKENI. CDR3 nucleotide sequence: TGTGCCAGCTCACCATTCGGGGGAATGAACACTGAAGCTTTCTTT. Encoded protein: CASSPFGGMNTEAFF.

The gene calls are TRBV5-1 and TRBJ1-1, with a tentative D call TRBD1 (5 bases). CDR1 is SGHRS and CDR2 is YFSETQ in the germline V gene. The CDR3 consists of 14 residues. Trimming removed 6 bases from V and 1 base from J, with 13 bases in between. In DNA form, the CDR3 reads TGCGCCAGCAAACAAACAGGACCGAACACTGAAGCTTTCTTT. It is translated as CASKQTGPNTEAFF.

This rearrangement joins TRBV18 to TRBJ2-1; the match to TRBD2 covers 12 bases. Trimming took 4 bases from V and 5 from J; bases not matched to a gene: 6. Germline CDR1 KGHSH, CDR2 LQKENI. The CDR3 loop spans 16 amino acids. This CDR3 reads CASSLTSGRSHNEQFF. As DNA, the CDR3 is TGTGCCAGCTCACTAACTAGCGGGAGGTCGCACAATGAGCAGTTCTTC.

The rearrangement joins TRBV9 to TRBJ2-7; no definite D call. CDR1 and CDR2 (germline): SGDLS, YYNGEE. This CDR3 region has 13 residues. Between the trimmed V and J ends, which lost 1 base and 0 bases, there was a span of 5 bases. This chain's CDR3 is CASSVWASYEQYF. Here the CDR3 DNA reads TGTGCCAGCAGCGTATGGGCCTCCTACGAGCAGTACTTC.